The rows below give T cell receptor beta chains drawn from one sample of a study of early T cells in non-severe SARS-CoV-2 infection. In TCRdb, the 5' RACE reads were re-called with MiXCR into one record per CDR3 protein. This table holds about 60,000 distinct CDR3 sequences, around 12% found once. The sample comprised whole blood. The receptors shown here come from an adult who was a healthcare worker with PCR-confirmed SARS-CoV-2 infection or an uninfected control (not recorded which). The CDR3 runs from the conserved cysteine through the conserved F or W. D genes are given only for firm matches. Expanded clones get a size class; other rows say once, few or many, or leave the size out.

>TRBV28|NA|NA|TRBJ2-3
CASSSHSTDTQYF
TGTGCCAGCAGTTCCCACAGCACAGATACGCAGTATTTT
>TRBV29-1|TRBD1|many|TRBJ1-1
CSASFVEGAYEAFF
TGCAGCGCGAGCTTCGTGGAGGGGGCGTATGAAGCTTTCTTT
>TRBV29-1|TRBD2|NA|TRBJ2-7
CSGGLAGGREQYF
TGCAGCGGTGGACTAGCGGGAGGGAGGGAGCAGTACTTC
>TRBV29-1|NA|NA|TRBJ1-3
CSANSGNTIYF
TGCAGCGCAAACTCTGGAAACACCATATATTTT
>TRBV6-5|NA|NA|TRBJ1-1
CASKLDRQTEAFF
TGTGCCAGCAAATTAGACAGGCAAACTGAAGCTTTCTTT
>TRBV20-1|NA|NA|TRBJ2-4
CSARLTLAKNIQYF
TGCAGTGCTAGACTAACATTAGCCAAAAACATTCAGTACTTC
>TRBV6-2/TRBV6-3|NA|few|TRBJ2-5
CASSTDQETQYF
TGTGCCAGCAGTACGGATCAAGAGACCCAGTACTTC
>TRBV11-2|TRBD1|NA|TRBJ2-7
CASSPRGRIADEQYF
TGTGCCAGCAGCCCAAGGGGGCGGATAGCCGACGAGCAGTACTTC
>TRBV29-1|TRBD1|NA|TRBJ2-1
CSAGGQGAWNEQFF
TGCAGCGCTGGGGGACAGGGGGCTTGGAATGAGCAGTTCTTC
>TRBV7-2|TRBD1|NA|TRBJ2-5
CASRRDRGQETQYF
TGTGCCAGCAGGCGTGACAGGGGTCAAGAGACCCAGTACTTC
>TRBV29-1|TRBD1|many|TRBJ1-1
CSVRQGSAEAFF
TGCAGCGTTAGACAGGGGTCAGCTGAAGCTTTCTTT
>TRBV19|TRBD1|once|TRBJ1-6
CASTSRGLSSPLHF
TGTGCCAGTACTTCCAGGGGGTTGTCATCACCCCTCCACTTT
>TRBV29-1|NA|NA|TRBJ2-5
CSVEPRPETQYF
TGCAGCGTCGAACCCCGGCCAGAGACCCAGTACTTC
>TRBV5-1|NA|NA|TRBJ2-1
CASSLDPYWEQFF
TGCGCCAGCAGCTTGGATCCGTATTGGGAGCAGTTCTTC
>TRBV18|NA|few|TRBJ1-2
CASSPSEGGYTF
TGTGCCAGCTCACCATCGGAGGGTGGCTACACCTTC
>TRBV7-9|NA|NA|TRBJ1-1
CASSLGYRDEAFF
TGTGCCAGCAGCTTAGGGTACCGGGACGAGGCTTTCTTT
>TRBV7-9|NA|NA|TRBJ2-7
CASSFSTLTYEQYF
TGTGCCAGCAGCTTCTCTACACTCACCTACGAGCAGTACTTC
>TRBV7-8|NA|many|TRBJ1-1
CASSQQSNTEAFF
TGTGCCAGCAGCCAACAGAGTAACACTGAAGCTTTCTTT
>TRBV28|TRBD1|few|TRBJ2-5
CASSPTQRTGAETQYF
TGTGCCAGCAGTCCCACCCAGCGGACAGGAGCAGAGACCCAGTACTTC
>TRBV28|NA|NA|TRBJ1-1
CASSLGINGNAFF
TGTGCCAGCAGTTTGGGGATAAATGGAAACGCTTTCTTT
>TRBV10-3|TRBD1|few|TRBJ2-2
CAVEPGQGTGELFF
TGTGCCGTCGAACCGGGACAGGGGACCGGGGAGCTGTTTTTT
>TRBV20-1|TRBD1|many|TRBJ1-5
CSVKQGSGNQPQHF
TGCAGTGTTAAACAGGGGTCGGGCAATCAGCCCCAGCATTTT
>TRBV12-3/TRBV12-4|NA|many|TRBJ2-2
CASSLGLATNTGELFF
TGTGCCAGCAGTCTAGGGCTAGCGACGAACACCGGGGAGCTGTTTTTT
>TRBV4-2|NA|NA|TRBJ2-2
CASSQDRDITGELFF
TGTGCCAGCAGCCAAGATCGAGACATCACCGGGGAGCTGTTTTTT
>TRBV20-1|NA|NA|TRBJ2-3
CGASSTGRADTQYF
TGCGGTGCTAGCTCTACGGGGCGGGCAGATACGCAGTATTTT
>TRBV3-1|TRBD2|few|TRBJ2-3
CASSRTSGGTDTQYF
TGTGCCAGCAGTCGGACTAGCGGGGGCACAGATACGCAGTATTTT
>TRBV30|NA|many|TRBJ1-2
CAWSVRGGRSYGYTF
TGTGCCTGGAGTGTACGAGGGGGAAGGAGCTATGGCTACACCTTC
>TRBV5-1|NA|NA|TRBJ2-7
CASSPDSSYEQYF
TGCGCCAGCAGCCCGGACAGCTCCTACGAGCAGTACTTC
>TRBV2|TRBD1|few|TRBJ1-1
CASSVQGARNTEAFF
TGTGCCAGCAGTGTACAGGGGGCGCGGAACACTGAAGCTTTCTTT
>TRBV20-1|NA|few|TRBJ2-3
CSVRTVSTDTQYF
TGCAGTGTACGGACCGTCAGCACAGATACGCAGTATTTT
>TRBV13|TRBD1|NA|TRBJ2-2
CASTGTGKFTGELFF
TGTGCCAGTACCGGGACAGGGAAATTCACCGGGGAGCTGTTTTTT
>TRBV24-1|NA|NA|TRBJ2-3
CATSDAGTSVRTDTQYF
TGTGCCACCAGTGATGCCGGGACATCCGTAAGGACAGATACGCAGTATTTT
>TRBV30|NA|many|TRBJ1-6
CAWSRERKNSPLHF
TGTGCCTGGAGCAGGGAGAGAAAAAATTCACCCCTCCACTTT
>TRBV29-1|NA|NA|TRBJ1-2
CSVEGGYGYTF
TGCAGCGTTGAGGGAGGCTATGGCTACACCTTC
>TRBV28|NA|many|TRBJ1-4
CASSREGSEKLFF
TGTGCCAGCAGCCGGGAGGGAAGTGAAAAACTGTTTTTT
>TRBV3-1|NA|few|TRBJ2-3
CASGVLGDTQYF
TGTGCCAGCGGGGTTCTCGGAGATACGCAGTATTTT
>TRBV28|NA|NA|TRBJ2-3
CASSLTGPQYF
TGTGCCAGCAGTTTAACGGGGCCGCAGTATTTT
>TRBV3-1|NA|many|TRBJ1-1
CASSPQADRLNTEAFF
TGTGCCAGCAGCCCTCAGGCGGACAGATTGAACACTGAAGCTTTCTTT
>TRBV3-1|NA|few|TRBJ1-3
CASSQQGNTGNTIYF
TGTGCCAGCAGCCAACAAGGGAACACTGGAAACACCATATATTTT
>TRBV5-1|NA|NA|TRBJ2-1
CASSLNSGGPYNEQFF
TGCGCCAGCAGCCTTAATAGCGGAGGCCCCTACAATGAGCAGTTCTTC
>TRBV11-2|NA|many|TRBJ1-1
CASSLMIGGGRTEAFF
TGTGCCAGCAGCTTAATGATTGGGGGGGGAAGAACTGAAGCTTTCTTT
>TRBV29-1|NA|few|TRBJ2-3
CSVETVSTDTQYF
TGCAGCGTCGAGACCGTTAGCACAGATACGCAGTATTTT
>TRBV29-1|TRBD1|NA|TRBJ1-1
CSVRTGSGNTEAFF
TGCAGCGTTCGGACAGGGTCAGGGAACACTGAAGCTTTCTTT
>TRBV14|TRBD1|many|TRBJ1-1
CASSQELGGFNTEAFF
TGTGCCAGCAGCCAAGAATTAGGGGGCTTTAACACTGAAGCTTTCTTT
>TRBV20-1|NA|few|TRBJ1-1
CSARVFQQNTEAFF
TGCAGTGCTAGAGTGTTCCAACAGAACACTGAAGCTTTCTTT
>TRBV20-1|TRBD2|NA|TRBJ2-3
CSAPQTSGSSTDTQYF
TGCAGTGCGCCCCAGACTAGCGGGAGCTCGACAGATACGCAGTATTTT
>TRBV10-3|NA|NA|TRBJ1-1
CAISDSAGGHEAFF
TGTGCCATCAGTGACTCTGCGGGCGGACATGAAGCTTTCTTT
>TRBV6-2/TRBV6-3|NA|few|TRBJ1-3
CASKDSSGNTIYF
TGTGCCTCCAAGGACAGCTCTGGAAACACCATATATTTT
>TRBV27|TRBD1|many|TRBJ1-5
CASSRTGGGNQPQHF
TGTGCCAGCAGTCGAACAGGGGGCGGCAATCAGCCCCAGCATTTT
>TRBV28|TRBD1|few|TRBJ1-1
CASRSPGGWYTEAFF
TGTGCCAGCAGATCCCCAGGGGGATGGTACACTGAAGCTTTCTTT
>TRBV29-1|TRBD2|NA|TRBJ2-1
CSVRILAGVDNEQFF
TGCAGCGTCCGTATTCTAGCGGGAGTAGACAATGAGCAGTTCTTC
>TRBV20-1|NA|NA|TRBJ2-1
CSARGGDEQFF
TGCAGTGCTAGAGGGGGTGATGAGCAGTTCTTC
>TRBV21-1|NA|NA|TRBJ1-1
CASSPPDRVGDTEAFF
TGTGCCAGCAGCCCCCCGGACAGGGTAGGCGACACTGAAGCTTTCTTT
>TRBV20-1|TRBD2|many|TRBJ2-3
CSASNLAETRTDTQYF
TGCAGTGCTAGCAACCTAGCGGAGACCCGCACAGATACGCAGTATTTT
>TRBV18|TRBD1|few|TRBJ1-4
CASSFAGTGDEKLFF
TGTGCCAGCTCATTTGCCGGGACAGGGGACGAAAAACTGTTTTTT
>TRBV6-2/TRBV6-3|TRBD1|NA|TRBJ2-7
CASSYRDREYF
TGTGCCAGCAGTTATCGAGACAGGGAGTACTTC